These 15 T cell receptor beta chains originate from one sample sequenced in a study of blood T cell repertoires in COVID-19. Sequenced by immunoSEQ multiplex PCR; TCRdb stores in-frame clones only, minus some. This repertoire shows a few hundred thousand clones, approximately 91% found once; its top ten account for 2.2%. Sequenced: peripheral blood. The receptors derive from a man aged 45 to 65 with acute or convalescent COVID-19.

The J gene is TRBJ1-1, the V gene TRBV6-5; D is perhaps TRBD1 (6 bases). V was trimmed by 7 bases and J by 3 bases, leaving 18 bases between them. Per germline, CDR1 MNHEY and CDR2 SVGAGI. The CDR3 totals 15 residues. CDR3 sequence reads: CASNIKQGRDTEAFF. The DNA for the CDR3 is TGTGCCAGCAATATTAAACAGGGAAGAGACACTGAAGCTTTCTTT.

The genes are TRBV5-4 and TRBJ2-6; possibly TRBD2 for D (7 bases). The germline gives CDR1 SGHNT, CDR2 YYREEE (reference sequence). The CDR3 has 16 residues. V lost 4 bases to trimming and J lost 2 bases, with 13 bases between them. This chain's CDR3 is CASSLGGGAGANVLTF. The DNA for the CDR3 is TGTGCCAGCAGCCTCGGAGGGGGGGCTGGGGCCAACGTCCTGACTTTC. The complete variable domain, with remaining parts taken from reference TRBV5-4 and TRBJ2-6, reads ETGVTQSPTHLIKTRGQQVTLRCSSQSGHNTVSWYQQALGQGPQFIFQYYREEENGRGNFPPRFSGLQFPNYSSELNVNALELDDSALYLCASSLGGGAGANVLTFGAGSRLTVL.

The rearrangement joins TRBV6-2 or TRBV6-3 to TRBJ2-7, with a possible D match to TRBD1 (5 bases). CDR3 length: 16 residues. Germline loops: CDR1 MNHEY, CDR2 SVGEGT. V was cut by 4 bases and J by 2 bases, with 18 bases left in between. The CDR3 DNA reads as TGTGCCAGCAGTTCCAATAGCATGGGGCGCACCTACGAGCAGTACTTC. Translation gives CASSSNSMGRTYEQYF.

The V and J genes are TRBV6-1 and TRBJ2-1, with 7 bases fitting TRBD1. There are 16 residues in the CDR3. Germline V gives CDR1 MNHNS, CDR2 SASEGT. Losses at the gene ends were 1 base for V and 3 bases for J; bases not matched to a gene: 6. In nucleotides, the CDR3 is TGTGCCAGCAGTGAAGGACAGGGATGGGACTACAATGAGCAGTTCTTC. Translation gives CASSEGQGWDYNEQFF.

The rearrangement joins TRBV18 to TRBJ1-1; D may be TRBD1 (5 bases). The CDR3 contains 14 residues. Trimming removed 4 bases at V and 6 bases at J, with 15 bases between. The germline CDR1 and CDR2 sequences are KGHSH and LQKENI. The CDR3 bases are TGTGCCAGCTCACGGGGTCAGGGTCCGTCTGAAGCTTTCTTT. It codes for CASSRGQGPSEAFF.

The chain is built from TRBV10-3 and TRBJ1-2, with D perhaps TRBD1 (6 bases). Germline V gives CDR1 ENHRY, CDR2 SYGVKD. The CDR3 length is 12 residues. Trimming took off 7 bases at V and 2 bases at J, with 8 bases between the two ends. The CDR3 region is CAIKGQNYGYTF. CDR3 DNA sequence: TGTGCCATCAAAGGACAGAACTATGGCTACACCTTC.

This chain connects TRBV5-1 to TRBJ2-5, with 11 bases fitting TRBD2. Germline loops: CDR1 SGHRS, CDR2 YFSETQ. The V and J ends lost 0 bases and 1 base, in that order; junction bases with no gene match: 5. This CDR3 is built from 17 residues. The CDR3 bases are TGCGCCAGCAGCTTGGCCATAGCGGGGGGGCCCCAAGAGACCCAGTACTTC. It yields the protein CASSLAIAGGPQETQYF.

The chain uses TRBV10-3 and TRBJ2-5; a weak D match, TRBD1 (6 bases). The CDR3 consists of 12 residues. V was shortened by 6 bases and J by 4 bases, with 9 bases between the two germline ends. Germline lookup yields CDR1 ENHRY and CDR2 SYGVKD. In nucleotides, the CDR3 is TGTGCCATCAGCGCCAGGGGAGAGACCCAGTACTTC. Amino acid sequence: CAISARGETQYF.

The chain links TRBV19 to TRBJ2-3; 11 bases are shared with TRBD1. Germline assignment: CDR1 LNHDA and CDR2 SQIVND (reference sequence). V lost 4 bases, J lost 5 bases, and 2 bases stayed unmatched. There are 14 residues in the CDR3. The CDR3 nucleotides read TGTGCCAGTAGTAGGGGACAGGGGGGAGATACGCAGTATTTT. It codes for CASSRGQGGDTQYF.

CDR3 bases: TGTGCCACCAGTGAACCCCCAGGGCGGGGGGGCTACAATGAGCAGTTCTTC. Its protein product is CATSEPPGRGGYNEQFF. J is TRBJ2-1 and V is TRBV24-1; the match to TRBD2 covers 9 bases. Germline V CDR1 and CDR2: KGHDR, SFDVKD. This CDR3 is 17 amino acids long. The trim removed 4 bases at V and 3 bases at J, leaving 9 bases unmatched.

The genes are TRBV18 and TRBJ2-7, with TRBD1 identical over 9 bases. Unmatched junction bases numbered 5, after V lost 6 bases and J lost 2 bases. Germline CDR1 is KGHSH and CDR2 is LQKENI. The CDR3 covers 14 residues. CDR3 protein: CASSLGQGTYEQYF. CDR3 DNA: TGTGCCAGCTCTCTCGGACAGGGGACCTACGAGCAGTACTTC.

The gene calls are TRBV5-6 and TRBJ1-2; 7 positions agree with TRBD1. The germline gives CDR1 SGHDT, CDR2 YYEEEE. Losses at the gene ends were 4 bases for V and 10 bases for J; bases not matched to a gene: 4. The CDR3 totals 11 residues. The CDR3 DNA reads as TGTGCCAGCAGCAGGACAGGTGTCTACACCTTC. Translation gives CASSRTGVYTF.

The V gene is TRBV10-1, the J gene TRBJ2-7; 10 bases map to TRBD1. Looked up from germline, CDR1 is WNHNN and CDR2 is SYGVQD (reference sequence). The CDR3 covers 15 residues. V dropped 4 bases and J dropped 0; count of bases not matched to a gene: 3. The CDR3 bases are TGCGCCAGCAGTGCGGGGACAGGGGCCTCCTACGAGCAGTACTTC. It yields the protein CASSAGTGASYEQYF.

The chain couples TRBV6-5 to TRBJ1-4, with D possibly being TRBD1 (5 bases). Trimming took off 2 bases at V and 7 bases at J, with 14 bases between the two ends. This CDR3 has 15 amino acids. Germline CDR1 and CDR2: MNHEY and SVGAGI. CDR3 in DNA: TGTGCCAGCAGTTACGCGTCAGGGAGGGGTGAAAAACTGTTTTTT. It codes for CASSYASGRGEKLFF.

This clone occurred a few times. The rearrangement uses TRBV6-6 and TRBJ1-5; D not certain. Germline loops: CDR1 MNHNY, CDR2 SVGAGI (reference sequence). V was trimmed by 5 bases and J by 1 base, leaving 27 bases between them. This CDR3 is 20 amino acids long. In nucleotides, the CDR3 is TGTGCCAGCAGTCCAACCCAACCGACAAGCGCGGGAGGGAGCAATCAGCCCCAGCATTTT. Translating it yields CASSPTQPTSAGGSNQPQHF.